This T cell receptor beta chain is from a study of cytomegalovirus exposure and HLA in healthy donors. Looked up from germline, CDR1 is SGDLS and CDR2 is YYNGEE. This CDR3 is built from 18 residues. V trimming: 0 bases; J trimming: 4 bases; junction bases outside the gene matches: 8. This clone was recorded only once. PCR was performed using 60 Vbeta and 13 Jbeta primers. The assay was immunoSEQ multiplex PCR, and TCRdb's table has in-frame clones only and misses some. The sample contains roughly 120,000 clones, more than 70% of which appear only once. Samples came from healthy bone marrow donors. This TCR came from a man aged 50 to 60 in good health and CMV-seronegative. The chain joins TRBV9 to TRBJ2-1; 12 nucleotides agree with TRBD2. Sequences were obtained from PBMCs. Here the CDR3 DNA reads TGTGCCAGCAGCGTAGGCCTAGCGGGGGGGCCCAGGTACAATGAGCAGTTCTTC. Protein product: CASSVGLAGGPRYNEQFF.